This T cell receptor beta chain was sequenced during a study of PD-1 blockade in classical Hodgkin lymphoma. Overall study context: The patients were dosed with nivolumab 3 mg/kg, infused intravenously every 2 weeks. Study-wide results and limits: Undefined causes, possibly disease activity or prior therapy, underlie the repertoire differences.

Note on this clone: Antigen unknown.

Exposure to brentuximab vedotin varied, and each patient had relapsed following autologous stem cell transplantation. Thawed PBMCs were the source of CD4+ T cells, purified by magnetic negative selection. V was pared by 5 bases and J by 4 bases, with 7 bases of the junction left unmatched. This CDR3 spans 14 amino acids. The germline CDR1 and CDR2 sequences are SGHTA and FQGNSA. The data were produced by immunoSEQ multiplex PCR, yet TCRdb's version contains in-frame clones alone and is incomplete. The sample holds 25,000 or so clones, roughly 80% seen once. This clonotype was sampled from a human donor with classical Hodgkin lymphoma. This material consisted of CD4+ T cells from blood, taken at baseline. J is TRBJ2-7 and V is TRBV7-2; 8 bases are shared with TRBD1. Written as DNA, the CDR3 is TGTGCCAGCAGCCCCTCGGGACAGGCTTACGAGCAGTACTTC. This encodes CASSPSGQAYEQYF.